Described below is a single TCR beta chain sequence and its context. Some clones are missing from TCRdb's copy, which holds only in-frame ones; the method was immunoSEQ multiplex PCR. The sample consists of approximately 150,000 clones, roughly 84% of them appearing once. This sample was included in a study of blood T cell repertoires in COVID-19. Study details: COVID-19 samples collected from the United States, Italy and Spain covered acute and convalescent phases.

This CDR3 contains 16 residues. CDR1 KGHSH and CDR2 LQKENI come from the germline V gene. Trimming took 3 bases from V and 7 from J; bases not matched to a gene: 10. Cohort assignment relied on participant-reported clinical history. The receptor was isolated from a human donor with acute COVID-19. The donor label of this sample is uncertain. This chain uses TRBV18 with TRBJ2-1, with 9 bases matching TRBD1. Sequencing input: PBMCs or T cells enriched from blood (not recorded which). The CDR3 is CASSPRTGDSSNEQFF. CDR3 in DNA: TGTGCCAGCTCACCTAGGACAGGGGATTCGTCGAATGAGCAGTTCTTC.